This passage covers 17 T cell receptor beta chains from one sample sequenced in a study of blood T cell repertoires in COVID-19. TCRdb keeps only in-frame clones here, not all; method: immunoSEQ multiplex PCR. The table lists around 57,000 clones, approximately 90% of them singletons. The sequenced sample was peripheral blood. All receptors come from a human donor with active COVID-19. The donor label of this sample is uncertain.

V and J are TRBV7-6 and TRBJ2-7; 9 bases align to TRBD1. J was trimmed by 4 bases and V by 3 bases; bases with no gene match: 7. CDR1 and CDR2 (germline): SGHVS, FNYEAQ. The CDR3 is 15 residues long. This chain's CDR3 is CASSFDGTGKYEQYF. Written as DNA, the CDR3 is TGTGCCAGCAGCTTCGACGGGACAGGGAAGTACGAGCAGTACTTC.

This clone was seen a few times. The chain links TRBV25-1 to TRBJ2-6, with TRBD2 identical over 7 bases. In germline, CDR1 is MGHDK, CDR2 SYGVNS. V gave up 6 bases and J gave up 1 base; unmatched junction bases: 6. The CDR3 extends over 16 amino acids. The CDR3 is CASSERGGSGANVLTF. The CDR3 nucleotides are TGTGCCAGCAGCGAGCGCGGGGGATCTGGGGCCAACGTCCTGACTTTC.

The CDR3 DNA reads TGTGCCAGCAGTCACCGACAGGGAGGCCTCTCCTACGAGCAGTACTTC. As protein: CASSHRQGGLSYEQYF. The chain couples TRBV6-2 or TRBV6-3 to TRBJ2-7; tentative D call: TRBD1 (7 bases). V lost 5 bases and J 0 bases, leaving 17 bases between the germline ends. This CDR3 has 16 amino acids. Looked up from germline, CDR1 is MNHEY and CDR2 is SVGEGT.

The V call is TRBV2, the J call TRBJ1-2; weak D call: TRBD1 (6 bases). Germline V gene data show CDR1 as SNHLY and CDR2 as FYNNEI. Trimming shortened V by 4 bases and J by 5 bases, and 17 bases separated the two germline ends. CDR3 size: 15 residues. The CDR3 DNA is TGTGCCAGCAGTGGGAGTGGCGGGGGCTCATATGGCTACACCTTC. Its translation is CASSGSGGGSYGYTF.

The chain carries TRBV4-1 and TRBJ1-1, with TRBD1 as a possible D gene (6 bases). Trimming stripped 3 bases from V and 7 bases from J, with 12 bases between. Germline lookup yields CDR1 MGHRA and CDR2 YSYEKL. The CDR3 consists of 13 residues. The CDR3 bases are TGCGCCAGCAGCCACGCGACAGGACTTGAAGCTTTCTTT. It translates to CASSHATGLEAFF.

This clone was seen at least ten times. The chain recombines TRBV27 with TRBJ1-2; TRBD1 matches at 7 bases. The CDR3 covers 16 residues. Germline-derived CDR1 and CDR2 are MNHEY and SMNVEV (reference sequence). Trimming at V came to 5 bases and at J to 4 bases, leaving 13 bases not matched to a gene. CDR3 region: CASSLSPTGSLYGYTF. In nucleotides, the CDR3 is TGTGCCAGCAGTCTGAGCCCGACAGGGTCTCTCTATGGCTACACCTTC.

The rearrangement links TRBV9 to TRBJ2-3, with D maybe TRBD2 (5 bases). This CDR3 contains 14 residues. V gave up 1 base and J gave up 4 bases, with 10 bases separating them. Germline V gene sequence: CDR1 SGDLS, CDR2 YYNGEE. CDR3 amino acids: CASSVRGSPDTQYF. Here the CDR3 DNA reads TGTGCCAGCAGCGTAAGAGGGAGCCCAGATACGCAGTATTTT. The full variable domain, in which reference TRBV9 and TRBJ2-3 provide the parts outside the CDR3, is DSGVTQTPKHLITATGQRVTLRCSPRSGDLSVYWYQQSLDQGLQFLIQYYNGEERAKGNILERFSAQQFPDLHSELNLSSLELGDSALYFCASSVRGSPDTQYFGPGTRLTVL.

The V and J genes are TRBV29-1 and TRBJ2-7, with 11 bases matching TRBD1. The CDR3 runs 15 residues. CDR1 and CDR2 from the germline V gene are SQVTM and ANQGSEA. V lost 2 bases to trimming and J lost 0 bases; unmatched junction nucleotides: 3. The CDR3 sequence: CSVERGTGGSYEQYF. The CDR3 coding sequence is TGCAGCGTTGAAAGGGGGACAGGGGGCTCCTACGAGCAGTACTTC.

This chain connects TRBV6-5 to TRBJ1-4; possible D gene TRBD1, 6 bases. This CDR3 spans 16 amino acids. The germline V gene encodes CDR1 MNHEY and CDR2 SVGAGI. V lost 4 bases to trimming and J lost 3 bases, with 15 bases between them. CDR3 nucleotides: TGTGCCAGCAGTTTGAGACAGGTGCAGTCTAATGAAAAACTGTTTTTT. Translation: CASSLRQVQSNEKLFF.

J is TRBJ2-2 and V is TRBV28, with unresolved D. This CDR3 contains 12 residues. V lost 3 bases, J lost 4 bases, and 3 bases lay in between. Germline CDR1 reads MDHEN; CDR2 reads SYDVKM. The CDR3 DNA follows: TGTGCCAGCAGTTTCGTCACCGGGGAGCTGTTTTTT. It encodes CASSFVTGELFF.

This chain joins TRBV10-3 and TRBJ2-5; 7 bases are shared with TRBD1. CDR1 and CDR2 from the germline V gene are ENHRY and SYGVKD. The J segment lost 2 bases and the V segment lost 6 bases, leaving 6 bases of the junction unmatched. This CDR3 contains 14 residues. In DNA, the CDR3 is TGTGCCATCAGCCAGACAGGGTTTCAAGAGACCCAGTACTTC. Encoded protein: CAISQTGFQETQYF.

The V call is TRBV27, the J call TRBJ1-6; weak D call: TRBD1 (6 bases). The CDR3 is made up of 15 amino acids. The germline V gene encodes CDR1 MNHEY and CDR2 SMNVEV (reference sequence). V dropped 5 bases and J dropped 4 bases, with 12 bases sitting between them. The CDR3 nucleotides read TGTGCCAGCAGTCGCTCAGGGGATTATAATTCACCCCTCCACTTT. Amino acids: CASSRSGDYNSPLHF.

This clone was counted a single time. V is TRBV7-9 and J is TRBJ2-6, with D hard to call. In germline, CDR1 is SEHNR, CDR2 FQNEAQ (reference sequence). Trimming stripped 4 bases from V and 1 base from J, with 8 bases between. The CDR3 is 15 residues long. The CDR3 region is CASSSRRSGANVLTF. Written as DNA, the CDR3 is TGTGCCAGCAGCTCCCGGCGGTCTGGGGCCAACGTCCTGACTTTC.

This chain links TRBV29-1 with TRBJ2-2; the match to TRBD1 covers 9 bases. The CDR3 spans 15 residues. Germline CDR1 and CDR2: SQVTM and ANQGSEA. Trimming cost V 3 bases and J 6 bases; bases outside gene matches: 8. CDR3 sequence (DNA): TGCAGCGTTGATCCCAGGGACAGGGTGGCCGGGGAGCTGTTTTTT. Translated: CSVDPRDRVAGELFF.

This clone came up a few times. The chain uses TRBV7-9 and TRBJ1-6; perhaps TRBD1 as D (6 bases). V lost 8 bases to trimming and J lost 8 bases, with 13 bases between them. This CDR3 has 13 residues. Looked up from germline, CDR1 is SEHNR and CDR2 is FQNEAQ (reference sequence). CDR3 sequence (DNA): TGTGCCAGCTCCGACAGGACGTATTCACCCCTCCACTTT. It yields the protein CASSDRTYSPLHF.

This clone appeared a single time. This rearrangement joins TRBV6-2 or TRBV6-3 to TRBJ2-3; 11 positions agree with TRBD2. V gave up 6 bases and J gave up 4 bases; unmatched junction bases: 21. Germline assignment: CDR1 MNHEY and CDR2 SVGEGT. This CDR3 has 20 residues. The CDR3 nucleotides are TGTGCCAGCAGCTTACAGGGGACTAGCGGAGCAGCCCCTAAAGCAGATACGCAGTATTTT. Its protein product is CASSLQGTSGAAPKADTQYF.

The chain recombines TRBV5-8 with TRBJ2-1; 11 nucleotides line up with TRBD1. The germline CDR1 and CDR2 sequences are SGHTS and YDEGEE. The CDR3 covers 17 residues. Unmatched junction bases numbered 10, after V lost 4 bases and J lost 4 bases. The CDR3, as DNA: TGTGCCAGCAGCCCGGGACAGGGGGTCGTCCAATACAATGAGCAGTTCTTC. It specifies CASSPGQGVVQYNEQFF.